The rows below give T cell receptor beta chains drawn from one sample of a study of tumor and adjacent non-tumor tissue in lung cancer. TCRdb re-called the multiplex PCR reads through MiXCR, storing one row per CDR3 protein. Of 120,000 or so distinct CDR3 sequences in the sample, 55% to 75% were seen once. Sequenced input: lung tumor tissue. These receptors were collected from a man aged 25-45 years with non-small cell lung cancer. CDR3s leave out the opening cysteine and the closing phenylalanine or tryptophan. Each record gives: V gene, J gene, CDR3 protein.

>TRBV11-2|TRBJ2-7
VSSPGTTSGYEQY
>TRBV4-1|TRBJ1-5
ASSQAGRLRH
>TRBV7-9|TRBJ2-5
ASSLGSGETQY
>TRBV11-2|TRBJ2-2
ASSPPGQPVNTGELF
>TRBV29-1|TRBJ1-1
SVLVDNAEAF
>TRBV29-1|TRBJ1-6
SVGDSRSPIH
>TRBV5-1|TRBJ2-1
ASSPRGPSNEQF
>TRBV11-2|TRBJ1-4
ASSLGNSVTNEKLF
>TRBV4-3|TRBJ1-5
ANSQDGGARNQPQH
>TRBV12-3/TRBV12-4|TRBJ1-1
ASSSGGLNTEAF
>TRBV11-2|TRBJ2-1
AISYRWTDGNELF
>TRBV7-7|TRBJ2-5
ASSLGRGLETQY
>TRBV9|TRBJ2-3
ASSAWDPSTDTQY
>TRBV4-3|TRBJ2-7
ASSPSTGEGYKQY
>TRBV6-5|TRBJ2-3
ASSYSMDTQY
>TRBV20-1|TRBJ2-2
IARSQYNTGELF
>TRBV20-1|TRBJ2-1
SVLTGTSVLREQF
>TRBV20-1|TRBJ2-5
SAPFRGPGRSQETQY
>TRBV6-5|TRBJ1-2
VSRPTGTGGYT
>TRBV11-3|TRBJ2-3
AGNLEGGLNTDTQY
>TRBV11-2|TRBJ1-2
ARSILGTGNINYGYT
>TRBV6-1|TRBJ1-5
ASRDRVRNQPQH
>TRBV6-1|TRBJ1-5
ASSHDLNQPQH
>TRBV4-1|TRBJ2-7
TSSQDETGGTFEQY
>TRBV7-3|TRBJ2-1
ASSLLPFDEQF
>TRBV28|TRBJ2-2
ASSPDNRRSGELF
>TRBV11-1|TRBJ2-5
ASSFLAGTAWETQY
>TRBV12-3/TRBV12-4|TRBJ1-2
TSSLSSVAYGYN
>TRBV6-6|TRBJ1-2
ASSYSEAGAGDYGYT
>TRBV11-3|TRBJ2-2
ASSQAFGRGELF
>TRBV20-1|TRBJ1-4
SARRDEKLF
>TRBV20-1|TRBJ1-2
SARAGSNYGYT
>TRBV7-9|TRBJ1-4
ASSSAWDEKLF
>TRBV6-1|TRBJ2-3
ASSEIGGRSSRTDTQY
>TRBV13|TRBJ1-2
ASSLAVQGDGYT
>TRBV5-1|TRBJ2-1
ASSERLVGYNEQF
>TRBV4-1|TRBJ1-3
ASSQMEGGSGNTIY
>TRBV4-2|TRBJ1-3
ASSQASDRAGNTIY
>TRBV21-1|TRBJ2-1
ASTYLRLTGNEQF
>TRBV20-1|TRBJ2-7
SAKDGGGWGYEQY
>TRBV12-3/TRBV12-4|TRBJ1-2
ASSHGTRYT
>TRBV10-2|TRBJ2-7
ASSAGQWTRYEQY
>TRBV7-3|TRBJ2-1
ASSPGLAGNEQF
>TRBV20-1|TRBJ2-7
SASLAGINEQY
>TRBV29-1|TRBJ2-2
SVEYPRFGGELF
>TRBV6-5|TRBJ1-2
ASSYLGIYGYT
>TRBV6-2/TRBV6-3|TRBJ1-5
ASSYSKSVGVGYQPQH